These 21 T cell receptor beta chains were sequenced from one sample in a study of blood T cells in healthy people across ages. With a J-beta primer mix and a sample-barcoded 5' primer, a second PCR ran 7 to 11 cycles. Using its own MiXCR run on the 5' RACE reads, TCRdb lists one record per CDR3 protein. The data contain 1.5 million to 2 million distinct CDR3 sequences, 28% of them seen just once; the ten biggest clones take up approximately 7.7%. Source material: blood. The source is a woman aged 25 to 39 in good health.

As to this clonotype: A much larger clone sits a single nucleotide away, making a read error possible. The chain has TRBV7-2 and TRBJ2-3, with unresolved D. CDR1 and CDR2 (germline): SGHTA, FQGNSA. V was clipped by 7 bases and J by 2 bases, with 10 bases between them. The CDR3 contains 13 residues. CDR3 in DNA: TGTACCAGCACTGGACCATACACAGATACGCAGTATTTT. Translation gives CTSTGPYTDTQYF.

This clonotype occurred a few times. The chain couples TRBV29-1 to TRBJ2-7; TRBD1 matches 10 bases. In germline, CDR1 is SQVTM, CDR2 ANQGSEA. Losses at the gene ends were 4 bases for V and 2 bases for J; bases not matched to a gene: 11. The CDR3 runs to 16 residues. Here the CDR3 DNA reads TGCAGCGTTGGTAACGCACCGGGACAGGGGCCCTACGAGCAGTACTTC. Translating gives CSVGNAPGQGPYEQYF.

This clonotype was seen only a few times. This sequence joins TRBV27 and TRBJ1-4, with no clear D. Germline V CDR1 and CDR2: MNHEY, SMNVEV (reference sequence). Trimming cost V 4 bases and J 0 bases, with 6 bases left between them. The CDR3 covers 14 residues. The CDR3: CASSSLPTNEKLFF. The CDR3 DNA reads TGTGCCAGCAGTTCCCTACCAACTAATGAAAAACTGTTTTTT.

The gene calls are TRBV9 and TRBJ1-2; TRBD1 matches 10 bases. The germline CDR1 and CDR2 sequences are SGDLS and YYNGEE. The CDR3 is made up of 16 amino acids. Trimming removed 3 bases from V and 7 bases from J; junction bases left unmatched: 12. CDR3 nucleotide sequence: TGTGCCAGCAGCGCAGGACCCGGGACAGGGGTGGGTGGCTACACCTTC. Its translation: CASSAGPGTGVGGYTF.

The chain recombines TRBV20-1 with TRBJ1-1, with D possibly TRBD1 on 5 matching bases. Deletions cut 5 bases from V and 1 base from J, with 20 bases between. The germline V gene encodes CDR1 DFQATT and CDR2 SNEGSKA (reference sequence). The CDR3 is 16 residues long. The CDR3 loop reads CSAGAGPRGWNTEAFF. The CDR3 nucleotides are TGCAGTGCTGGGGCAGGGCCACGCGGTTGGAACACTGAAGCTTTCTTT.

Ten or more counts support this clonotype. This chain joins TRBV10-3 and TRBJ2-1; tentative D call: TRBD2 (5 bases). Germline CDR1 and CDR2: ENHRY and SYGVKD. The V gene lost 3 bases and the J gene lost 5 bases, with 8 bases spanning the gap. The CDR3 sequence is 13 residues long. This CDR3 reads CAISDSGDNEQFF. The CDR3 DNA reads as TGTGCCATCAGTGATTCCGGGGACAATGAGCAGTTCTTC.

The chain links TRBV28 to TRBJ1-2, with 8 bases matching TRBD1. The CDR3 is 14 residues long. The V and J ends lost 7 bases and 1 base, in that order; junction bases with no gene match: 5. Per germline, CDR1 MDHEN and CDR2 SYDVKM. The CDR3 protein is CASTQGQGNYGYTF. CDR3 bases: TGTGCCAGCACACAAGGACAGGGTAACTATGGCTACACCTTC.

Many counts were recorded for this clonotype. The chain is built from TRBV10-2 and TRBJ2-7; no firm D call. The CDR3 covers 12 residues. From germline, CDR1 is WSHSY and CDR2 SAAADI. With 0 bases removed from V and 6 bases from J, the gap between germline ends came to 6 bases. The CDR3 region is CASSESRGEQYF. The CDR3 nucleotides are TGCGCCAGCAGTGAGTCGAGAGGCGAGCAGTACTTC.

The chain has TRBV5-1 and TRBJ1-2, with D unclear. The V gene's germline CDR1 is SGHRS and CDR2 YFSETQ. Deletions cut 8 bases from V and 8 bases from J, with 10 bases between. This CDR3 is 10 amino acids long. The CDR3 spells CARSPSGYTF. DNA for the CDR3: TGCGCCAGGTCGCCGAGCGGCTACACCTTC.

This clonotype was found a few times. The chain recombines TRBV20-1 with TRBJ1-4; D is unresolved. Looked up from germline, CDR1 is DFQATT and CDR2 is SNEGSKA (reference sequence). The V and J ends lost 6 bases and 11 bases respectively, with 16 bases between them. CDR3 size: 12 residues. The CDR3 region has the DNA TGCAGTGCCCCAACCGTGAACGGCAAACTGTTTTTT. It specifies CSAPTVNGKLFF.

This clonotype was recorded many times. V usage is TRBV29-1 and J usage is TRBJ2-7; TRBD1 aligns across 7 bases. V dropped 6 bases and J dropped 5; count of bases not matched to a gene: 4. Germline lookup yields CDR1 SQVTM and CDR2 ANQGSEA. There are 11 residues in the CDR3. Here the CDR3 DNA reads TGCAGCGTGGGACAGCTGGACGAGCAGTACTTC. Translation: CSVGQLDEQYF.

This clonotype was seen at least ten times. V gene TRBV29-1 combines with J gene TRBJ2-1, with 9 bases lining up with TRBD2. This CDR3 region has 15 residues. Germline-derived CDR1 and CDR2 are SQVTM and ANQGSEA. V lost 5 bases to trimming and J lost 8 bases; unmatched junction nucleotides: 13. The DNA of the CDR3 is TGCAGCGTTCAAGCGGGAGGTTCGCTAAAAGATGAGCAGTTCTTC. Its translation is CSVQAGGSLKDEQFF.

This clonotype was observed a handful of times. This chain joins TRBV6-6 and TRBJ1-1; D remains ambiguous. Germline-derived CDR1 and CDR2 are MNHNY and SVGAGI (reference sequence). This CDR3 is 13 amino acids long. V lost 10 bases, J lost 1 base, and 13 bases lay in between. CDR3 sequence (DNA): TGTGCCACCCTTTCGGCCTCGAACACTGAAGCTTTCTTT. As protein: CATLSASNTEAFF.

The gene calls are TRBV3-1 and TRBJ2-3, with 7 bases aligning to TRBD2. From germline, CDR1 is LGHDT and CDR2 YNNKEL (reference sequence). V trimming: 4 bases; J trimming: 4 bases; junction bases outside the gene matches: 5. The CDR3 consists of 14 residues. For the CDR3, the DNA is TGTGCCAGCAGCCGTAAGGGAGGGGCAGATACGCAGTATTTT. This sequence encodes CASSRKGGADTQYF.

The rearrangement links TRBV28 to TRBJ2-3; D is uncertain. There are 14 residues in the CDR3. V was clipped by 5 bases and J by 3 bases, with 12 bases between them. Germline V gene lookup returns CDR1 MDHEN and CDR2 SYDVKM. The CDR3 DNA sequence: TGTGCCAGCAGTGGATTGGAGTCAACAGATACGCAGTATTTT. Translated: CASSGLESTDTQYF. Looking up the rest from reference TRBV28 and TRBJ2-3 gives the full variable domain: DVKVTQSSRYLVKRTGEKVFLECVQDMDHENMFWYRQDPGLGLRLIYFSYDVKMKEKGDIPEGYSVSREKKERFSLILESASTNQTSMYLCASSGLESTDTQYFGPGTRLTVL.

DNA for the CDR3: TGTGCCAGCAGCCGCCACGGGGGGACCCAGTACTTC. It specifies CASSRHGGTQYF. V gene TRBV7-2 combines with J gene TRBJ2-7, with D possibly being TRBD2 (6 bases). The J call could be wrong; TRBJ2-5 is a better fit for the DNA end. In germline, CDR1 is SGHTA, CDR2 FQGNSA. The CDR3 totals 12 residues.

This clonotype was counted a few times. The chain employs TRBV12-3 or TRBV12-4 and TRBJ2-1; possible D gene TRBD1, 5 bases. Trimming left V 1 base short and J 6 bases short, with 7 bases between. The CDR3 has 13 residues. CDR3 loop: CASSLVQVNEQFF. For the CDR3, the DNA is TGTGCCAGCAGTTTAGTACAGGTCAATGAGCAGTTCTTC.

Remarks on this clonotype: A much larger clone sits a single nucleotide away, making a read error possible. The V gene is TRBV5-1, the J gene TRBJ1-5; D is unresolved. The CDR3 is 15 amino acids. The germline V gene has CDR1 SGHRS and CDR2 YFSETQ. Written as DNA, the CDR3 is TGCACCAGCAGCCTCGACGGGGTGAGCAATCAGCCCCAGCATTTT. The encoded protein is CTSSLDGVSNQPQHF. Complete variable domain (other parts from reference TRBV5-1 and TRBJ1-5): KAGVTQTPRYLIKTRGQQVTLSCSPISGHRSVSWYQQTPGQGLQFLFEYFSETQRNKGNFPGRFSGRQFSNSRSEMNVSTLELGDSALYLCTSSLDGVSNQPQHFGDGTRLSIL.

This clonotype was seen repeatedly, ten times or more. J is TRBJ2-7 and V is TRBV6-6; D gene unclear. The ends were cut back, 6 bases at V and 2 bases at J, with 8 bases in the middle. Germline CDR1 reads MNHNY; CDR2 reads SVGAGI (reference sequence). CDR3 size: 12 residues. For the CDR3, the DNA is TGTGCCAGCAGGCCCGGGCCCTACGAGCAGTACTTC. Translating it yields CASRPGPYEQYF.

This clonotype showed up just a few times. The chain links TRBV6-5 to TRBJ2-1, with TRBD2 matching over 10 bases. Trimming at V came to 6 bases and at J to 4 bases, leaving 6 bases not matched to a gene. Germline CDR1 and CDR2: MNHEY and SVGAGI. The CDR3 is made up of 15 amino acids. The CDR3 is CASRLLAGVYNEQFF. CDR3 sequence (DNA): TGTGCCAGCAGACTTCTAGCGGGGGTGTACAATGAGCAGTTCTTC.

The V and J genes are TRBV11-2 and TRBJ2-1; the match to TRBD1 covers 8 bases. V gave up 6 bases and J gave up 1 base; unmatched junction bases: 14. CDR1 and CDR2 (germline): SGHAT, FQNNGV. The CDR3 totals 18 residues. The CDR3 DNA reads as TGTGCCAGCAGATTTATTGCCGCCGGGACAGGTTCCTACAATGAGCAGTTCTTC. Its translation is CASRFIAAGTGSYNEQFF.